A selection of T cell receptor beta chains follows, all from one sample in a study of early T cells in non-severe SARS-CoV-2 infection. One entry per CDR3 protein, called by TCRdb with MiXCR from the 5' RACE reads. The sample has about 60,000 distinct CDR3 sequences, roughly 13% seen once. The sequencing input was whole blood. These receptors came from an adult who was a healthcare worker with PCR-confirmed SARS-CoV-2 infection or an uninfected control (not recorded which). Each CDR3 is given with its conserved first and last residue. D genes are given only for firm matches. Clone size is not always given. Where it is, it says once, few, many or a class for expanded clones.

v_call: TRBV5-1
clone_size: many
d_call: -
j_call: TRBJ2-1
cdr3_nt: TGCGCCAGCTATGACACGGGAAATGAGCAGTTCTTC
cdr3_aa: CASYDTGNEQFF

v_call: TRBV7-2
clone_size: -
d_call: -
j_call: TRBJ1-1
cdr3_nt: TGTGCCAGCAGCTTAGATGGGTCTGAAGCTTTCTTT
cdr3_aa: CASSLDGSEAFF

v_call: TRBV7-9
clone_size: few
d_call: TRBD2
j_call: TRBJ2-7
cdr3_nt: TGTGCCAGCAGCCCCTTGACTAGCGGAACCTACGAGCAGTACTTC
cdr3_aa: CASSPLTSGTYEQYF

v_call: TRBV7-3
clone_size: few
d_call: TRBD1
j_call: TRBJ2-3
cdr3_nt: TGTGCCAGCAGCGCGGGACAGGGGACAAGCACAGATACGCAGTATTTT
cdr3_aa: CASSAGQGTSTDTQYF

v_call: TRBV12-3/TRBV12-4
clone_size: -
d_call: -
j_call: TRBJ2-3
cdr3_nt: TGTGCCAGCAGTTTAGTCGAAGGGAGGACAGATACGCAGTATTTT
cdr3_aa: CASSLVEGRTDTQYF

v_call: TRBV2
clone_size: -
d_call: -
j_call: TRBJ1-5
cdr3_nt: TGTGCCAGCAGTGAAAGGCAGACAGAGTTTAACCAGCCCCAGCATTTT
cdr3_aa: CASSERQTEFNQPQHF

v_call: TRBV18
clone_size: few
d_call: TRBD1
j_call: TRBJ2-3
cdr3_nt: TGTGCCAGCTCACCAACAGGACAGGGGAGTTCAGATACGCAGTATTTT
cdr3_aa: CASSPTGQGSSDTQYF

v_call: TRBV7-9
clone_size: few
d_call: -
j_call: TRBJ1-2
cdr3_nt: TGTGCCAGCAGCCAGACAGCCTATGGCTACACCTTC
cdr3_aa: CASSQTAYGYTF

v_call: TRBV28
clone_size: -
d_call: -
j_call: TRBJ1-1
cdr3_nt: TGTGCCAGCAGTTTCCACGCCGGGGCAGAAGCTTTCTTT
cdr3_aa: CASSFHAGAEAFF

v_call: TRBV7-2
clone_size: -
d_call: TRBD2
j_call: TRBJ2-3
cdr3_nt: TGTGCCAGCAGCTCATCCTACGGGACTAGCTTTCGCACAGATACGCAGTATTTT
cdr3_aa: CASSSSYGTSFRTDTQYF

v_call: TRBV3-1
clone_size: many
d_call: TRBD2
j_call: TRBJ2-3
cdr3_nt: TGTGCCAGCAGCCCACCGCAAGGAGCGGGGGGTCAGCGGCGCACAGATACGCAGTATTTT
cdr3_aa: CASSPPQGAGGQRRTDTQYF

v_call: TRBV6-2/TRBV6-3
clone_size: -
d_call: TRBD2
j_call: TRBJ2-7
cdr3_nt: TGTGCCAGCAGTTACGTGACGGGGGGGCGCGAGCAGTACTTC
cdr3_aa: CASSYVTGGREQYF

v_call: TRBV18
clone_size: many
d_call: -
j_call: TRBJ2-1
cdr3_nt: TGTGCCAGCTCACCAGGGAGGTCCTACAATGAGCAGTTCTTC
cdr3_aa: CASSPGRSYNEQFF

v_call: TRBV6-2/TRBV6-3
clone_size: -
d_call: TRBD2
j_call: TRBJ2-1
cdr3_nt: TGTGCCAGCAGTCCCGGGACTAGCGGGAGGGCTTCCAATGAGCAGTTCTTC
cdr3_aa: CASSPGTSGRASNEQFF

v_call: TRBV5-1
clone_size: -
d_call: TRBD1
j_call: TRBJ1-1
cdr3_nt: TGCGCCAGCAGCTTACGCCAAGGGGGCCTAAACACTGAAGCTTTCTTT
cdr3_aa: CASSLRQGGLNTEAFF

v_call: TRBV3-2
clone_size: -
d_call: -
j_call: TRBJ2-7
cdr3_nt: TGTGCCAGCAGCCAAGACGGGGGCGGAGACGAGCAGTACTTC
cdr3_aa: CASSQDGGGDEQYF

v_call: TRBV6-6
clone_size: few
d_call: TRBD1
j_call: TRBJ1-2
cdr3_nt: TGTGCCAGCAGTTACTCGGACAGGGTCGATGGCTACACCTTC
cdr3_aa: CASSYSDRVDGYTF

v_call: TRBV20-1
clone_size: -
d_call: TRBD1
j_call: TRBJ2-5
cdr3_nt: TGCAGTGCTAGTCGCGGGACAGGGGGAGAAGAGACCCAGTACTTC
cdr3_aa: CSASRGTGGEETQYF

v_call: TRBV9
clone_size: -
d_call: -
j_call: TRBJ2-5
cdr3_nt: TGTGCCAGCAGCGTAGTAGCTACCCGAGAAGAGACCCAGTACTTC
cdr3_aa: CASSVVATREETQYF

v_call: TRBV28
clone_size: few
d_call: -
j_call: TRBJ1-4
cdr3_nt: TGTGCCAGCAGTGGTACAGGAGAAAAACTGTTTTTT
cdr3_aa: CASSGTGEKLFF

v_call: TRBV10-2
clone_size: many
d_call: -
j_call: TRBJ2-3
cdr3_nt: TGCGCCAGCAGTCTAAGAGGCACAGATACGCAGTATTTT
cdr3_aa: CASSLRGTDTQYF

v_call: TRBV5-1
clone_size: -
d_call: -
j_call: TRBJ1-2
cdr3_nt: TGCGCCAGCAGTGTAGGGAACTATGGCTACACCTTC
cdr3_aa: CASSVGNYGYTF

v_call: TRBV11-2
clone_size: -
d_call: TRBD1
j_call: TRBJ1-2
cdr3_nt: TGTGCCAGCAGCAGAGGACAGGGGAACTATGGCTACACCTTC
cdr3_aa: CASSRGQGNYGYTF

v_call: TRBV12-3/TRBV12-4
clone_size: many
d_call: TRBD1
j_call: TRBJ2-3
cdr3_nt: TGTGCCAGCAGTTTCGGACAGGGGATTGGCACAGATACGCAGTATTTT
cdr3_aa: CASSFGQGIGTDTQYF

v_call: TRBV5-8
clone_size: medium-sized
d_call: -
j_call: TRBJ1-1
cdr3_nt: TGTGCCAGCAGCTTGACCTCGAACACTGAAGCTTTCTTT
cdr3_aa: CASSLTSNTEAFF

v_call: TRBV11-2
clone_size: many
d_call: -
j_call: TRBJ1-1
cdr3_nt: TGTGCCAGCAGCTTAGTTCGTGGGGGTGGTACTGAAGCTTTCTTT
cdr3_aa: CASSLVRGGGTEAFF

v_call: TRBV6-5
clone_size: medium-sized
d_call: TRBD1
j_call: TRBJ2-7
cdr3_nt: TGTGCCAGCAGCAGGGACAGGGGGTTGTACGAGCAGTACTTC
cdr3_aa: CASSRDRGLYEQYF

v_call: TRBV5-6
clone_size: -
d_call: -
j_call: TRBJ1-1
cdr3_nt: TGTGCCAGCAGCTTATGGCAGAGTGAAGCTTTCTTT
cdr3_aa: CASSLWQSEAFF

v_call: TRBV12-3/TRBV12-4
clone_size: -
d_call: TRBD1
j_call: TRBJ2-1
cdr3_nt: TGTGCCAGCAGTTTAGCGCTAGGGACAGACAATGAGCAGTTCTTC
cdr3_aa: CASSLALGTDNEQFF

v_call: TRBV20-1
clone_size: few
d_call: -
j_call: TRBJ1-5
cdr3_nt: TGCAGTGCTAGCGCAGGGGGCAATCAGCCCCAGCATTTT
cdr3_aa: CSASAGGNQPQHF

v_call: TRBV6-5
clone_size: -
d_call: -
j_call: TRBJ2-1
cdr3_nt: TGTGCCAGCAGTAAAACAGGACTTCGGGAGCAGTTCTTC
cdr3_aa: CASSKTGLREQFF

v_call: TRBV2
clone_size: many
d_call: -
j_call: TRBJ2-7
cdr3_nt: TGTGCCAGCAGTGAAAGGACTAAATCCTACGAGCAGTACTTC
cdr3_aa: CASSERTKSYEQYF

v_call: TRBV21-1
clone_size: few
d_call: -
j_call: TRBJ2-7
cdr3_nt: TGTGCCAGCAGCAAAAATGCCCAGGACTACGAGCAGTACTTC
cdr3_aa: CASSKNAQDYEQYF

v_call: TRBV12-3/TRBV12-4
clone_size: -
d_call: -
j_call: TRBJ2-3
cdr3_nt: TGTGCCAGCAGCCCCGGACTGATCACAGATACGCAGTATTTT
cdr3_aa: CASSPGLITDTQYF

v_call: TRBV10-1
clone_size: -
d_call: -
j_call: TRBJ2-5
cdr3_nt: TGCGCCAGCAGTGAGTCGCTCGGGGGCGGAGAGACCCAGTACTTC
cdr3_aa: CASSESLGGGETQYF

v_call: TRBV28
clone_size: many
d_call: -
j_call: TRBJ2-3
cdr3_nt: TGTGCCAGCAGTTTGGTGTTGACCCGGTCAATACAAGATACGCAGTATTTT
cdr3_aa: CASSLVLTRSIQDTQYF